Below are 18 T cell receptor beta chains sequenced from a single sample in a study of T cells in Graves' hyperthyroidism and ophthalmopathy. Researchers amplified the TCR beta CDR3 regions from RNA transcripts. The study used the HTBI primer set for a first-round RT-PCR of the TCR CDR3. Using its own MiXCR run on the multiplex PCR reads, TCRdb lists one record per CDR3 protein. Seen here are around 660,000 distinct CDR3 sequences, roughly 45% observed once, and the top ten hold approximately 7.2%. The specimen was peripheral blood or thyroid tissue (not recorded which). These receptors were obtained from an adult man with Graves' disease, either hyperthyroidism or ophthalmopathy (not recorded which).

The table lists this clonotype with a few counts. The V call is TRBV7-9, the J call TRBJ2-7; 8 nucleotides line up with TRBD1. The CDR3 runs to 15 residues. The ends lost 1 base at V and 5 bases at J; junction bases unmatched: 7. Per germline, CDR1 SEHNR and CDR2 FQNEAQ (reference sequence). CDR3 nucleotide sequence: TGTGCCAGCAGCTTAGTCTCAGGGGGCTTGGACGAGCAGTACTTC. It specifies CASSLVSGGLDEQYF.

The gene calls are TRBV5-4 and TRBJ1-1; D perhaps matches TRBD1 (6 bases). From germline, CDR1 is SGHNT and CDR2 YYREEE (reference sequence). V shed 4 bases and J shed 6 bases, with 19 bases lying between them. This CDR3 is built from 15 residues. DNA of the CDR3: TGTGCCAGCAGCCATGTCGGCACCAGGGGTTCTGAAGCTTTCTTT. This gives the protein CASSHVGTRGSEAFF.

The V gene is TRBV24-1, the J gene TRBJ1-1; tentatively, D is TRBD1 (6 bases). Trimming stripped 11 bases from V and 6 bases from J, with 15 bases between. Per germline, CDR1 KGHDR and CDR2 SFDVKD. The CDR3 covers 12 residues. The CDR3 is CASTNRASEAFF. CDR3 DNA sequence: TGTGCCAGCACCAACAGGGCCTCTGAAGCTTTCTTT.

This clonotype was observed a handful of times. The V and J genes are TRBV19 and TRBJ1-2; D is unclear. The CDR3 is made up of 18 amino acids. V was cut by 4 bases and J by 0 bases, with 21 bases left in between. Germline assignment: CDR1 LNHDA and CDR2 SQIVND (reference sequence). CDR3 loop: CASSTRSTIAGPNYGYTF. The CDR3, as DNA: TGTGCCAGTAGTACCCGAAGTACCATTGCCGGCCCTAACTATGGCTACACCTTC.

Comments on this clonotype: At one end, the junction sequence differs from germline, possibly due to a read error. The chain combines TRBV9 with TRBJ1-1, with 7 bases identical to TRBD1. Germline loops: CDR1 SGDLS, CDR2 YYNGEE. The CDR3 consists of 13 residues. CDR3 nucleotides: TGTGCCAGCAGCAACAGGGGTAACACTGAAGCTTCCTTT. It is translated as CASSNRGNTEASF. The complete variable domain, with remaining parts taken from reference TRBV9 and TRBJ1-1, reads DSGVTQTPKHLITATGQRVTLRCSPRSGDLSVYWYQQSLDQGLQFLIQYYNGEERAKGNILERFSAQQFPDLHSELNLSSLELGDSALYFCASSNRGNTEASFGQGTRLTVV.

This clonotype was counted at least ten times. The CDR3 nucleotides read TGTGCCAGCAGCTCTTGGGGCGCGGACGGCCAGCCCCAGCATTTT. Its protein product is CASSSWGADGQPQHF. V is TRBV7-8 and J is TRBJ1-5; tentatively, D is TRBD1 (5 bases). This CDR3 has 15 residues. Germline CDR1 and CDR2: SGHVS and FQNEAQ. Trimming removed 4 bases from V and 7 bases from J, with 17 bases in between.

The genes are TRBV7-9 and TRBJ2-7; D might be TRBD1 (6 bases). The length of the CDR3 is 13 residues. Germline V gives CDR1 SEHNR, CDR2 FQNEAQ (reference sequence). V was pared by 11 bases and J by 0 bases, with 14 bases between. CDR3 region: CAWSRGVSYEQYF. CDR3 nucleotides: TGTGCCTGGAGCAGGGGAGTCTCCTACGAGCAGTACTTC.

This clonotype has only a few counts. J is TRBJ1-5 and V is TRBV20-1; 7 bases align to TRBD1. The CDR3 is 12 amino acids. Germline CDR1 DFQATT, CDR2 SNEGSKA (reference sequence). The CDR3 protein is CSVQGMEQPQHF. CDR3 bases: TGCAGCGTACAGGGGATGGAGCAGCCCCAGCATTTT.

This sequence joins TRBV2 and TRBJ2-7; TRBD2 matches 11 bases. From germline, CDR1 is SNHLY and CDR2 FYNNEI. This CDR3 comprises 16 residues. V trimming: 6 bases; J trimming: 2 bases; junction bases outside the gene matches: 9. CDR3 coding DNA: TGTGCCAGCAGGACTACTAGCGGGGGCCTCCCCTACGAGCAGTACTTC. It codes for CASRTTSGGLPYEQYF.

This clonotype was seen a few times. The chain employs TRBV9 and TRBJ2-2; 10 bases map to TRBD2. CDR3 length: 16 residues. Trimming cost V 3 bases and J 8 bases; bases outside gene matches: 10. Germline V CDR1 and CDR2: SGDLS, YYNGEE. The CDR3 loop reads CASSESAGGPSGELFF. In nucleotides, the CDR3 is TGTGCCAGCAGCGAGTCAGCGGGGGGGCCGTCGGGGGAGCTGTTTTTT.

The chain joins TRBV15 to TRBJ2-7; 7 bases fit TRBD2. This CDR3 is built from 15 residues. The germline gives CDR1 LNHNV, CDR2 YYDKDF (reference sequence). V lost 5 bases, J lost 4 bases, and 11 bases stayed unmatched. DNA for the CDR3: TGTGCCACCAGCGGGGGGGGTGGGGGTCGTTACGAGCAGTACTTC. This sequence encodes CATSGGGGGRYEQYF.

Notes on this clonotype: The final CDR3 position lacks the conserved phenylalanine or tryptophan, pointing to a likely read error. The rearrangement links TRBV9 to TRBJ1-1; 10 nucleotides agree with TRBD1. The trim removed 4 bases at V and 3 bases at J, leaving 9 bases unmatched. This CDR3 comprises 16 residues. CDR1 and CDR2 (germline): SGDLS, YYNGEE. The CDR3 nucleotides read TGTGCCAGCAGCCACCGTCCCGGGACAGGGGACACTGAAGCTTTCCTT. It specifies CASSHRPGTGDTEAFL.

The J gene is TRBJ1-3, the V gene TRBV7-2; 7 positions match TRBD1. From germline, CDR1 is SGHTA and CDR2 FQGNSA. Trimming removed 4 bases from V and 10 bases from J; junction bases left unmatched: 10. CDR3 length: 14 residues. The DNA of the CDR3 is TGTGCCAGCAGCTCACAACAGGGGACGGAGACCATATATTTT. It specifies CASSSQQGTETIYF.

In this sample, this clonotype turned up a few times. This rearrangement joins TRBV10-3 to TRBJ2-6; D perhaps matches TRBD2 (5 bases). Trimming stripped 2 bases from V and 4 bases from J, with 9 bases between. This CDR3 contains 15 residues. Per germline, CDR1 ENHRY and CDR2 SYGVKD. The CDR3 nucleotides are TGTGCCATCAGTGAGCTGAGGGCCGGGGCCAACGTCCTGACTTTC. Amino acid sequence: CAISELRAGANVLTF.

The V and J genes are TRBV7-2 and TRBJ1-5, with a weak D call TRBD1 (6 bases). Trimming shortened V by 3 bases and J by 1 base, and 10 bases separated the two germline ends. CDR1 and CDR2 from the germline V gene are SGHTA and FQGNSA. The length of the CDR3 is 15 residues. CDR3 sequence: CASSFDDRSNQPQHF. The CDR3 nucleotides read TGTGCCAGCAGCTTTGACGACAGGAGCAATCAGCCCCAGCATTTT. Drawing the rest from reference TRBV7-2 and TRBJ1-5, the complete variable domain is GAGVSQSPSNKVTEKGKDVELRCDPISGHTALYWYRQSLGQGLEFLIYFQGNSAPDKSGLPSDRFSAERTGGSVSTLTIQRTQQEDSAVYLCASSFDDRSNQPQHFGDGTRLSIL.

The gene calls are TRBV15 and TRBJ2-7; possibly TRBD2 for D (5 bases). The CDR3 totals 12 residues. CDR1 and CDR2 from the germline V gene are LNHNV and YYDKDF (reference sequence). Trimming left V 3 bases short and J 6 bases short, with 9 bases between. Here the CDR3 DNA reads TGTGCCACCAGCAGGCCGGAGGTCGAGCAGTACTTC. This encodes CATSRPEVEQYF.

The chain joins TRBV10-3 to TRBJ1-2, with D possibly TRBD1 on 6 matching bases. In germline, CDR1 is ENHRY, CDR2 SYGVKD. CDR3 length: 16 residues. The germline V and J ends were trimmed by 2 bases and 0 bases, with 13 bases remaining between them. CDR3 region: CAISENREKSNYGYTF. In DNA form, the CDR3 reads TGTGCCATCAGTGAGAACAGGGAGAAATCTAACTATGGCTACACCTTC.

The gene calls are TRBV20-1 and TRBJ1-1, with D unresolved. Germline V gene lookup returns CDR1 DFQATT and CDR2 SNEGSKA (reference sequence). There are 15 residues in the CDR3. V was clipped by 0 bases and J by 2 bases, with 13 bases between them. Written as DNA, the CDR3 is TGCAGTGCTAGAGATTTGACCAGGCCCAACACTGAAGCTTTCTTT. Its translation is CSARDLTRPNTEAFF.